This entry features one TCR beta chain sequence. Its cognate antigen is unknown. Donor samples were obtained from healthy Caucasian individuals from Russia, aged about 6 to 100. This sample stems from a study of blood T cells in healthy people across ages. General observations from the study: Estimates of total diversity, which came from one million sequenced T cells, were considered to be underestimates.

CDR1 is SGDLS and CDR2 is YYNGEE in the germline V gene. This CDR3 contains 19 residues. Germline trimming cut 0 bases from V and 8 bases from J; bases unmatched to any gene: 19. With a J-beta primer mix and a sample-barcoded 5' primer, a second PCR ran roughly 6 to 11 cycles. TCRdb re-called the 5' RACE reads with MiXCR, one entry per CDR3 protein. The sample records 1.5 million or so distinct CDR3 sequences, roughly 45% being singletons. This receptor was obtained from a woman aged 18-35 years in good health. The sequencing sample was made of blood. The chain couples TRBV9 to TRBJ2-1; 8 bases are shared with TRBD2. The CDR3: CASSVGGGGTGGLMDEQFF. As DNA, the CDR3 is TGTGCCAGCAGCGTAGGTGGCGGGGGGACGGGGGGCCTAATGGATGAGCAGTTCTTC.